Following are 16 T cell receptor beta chains from one sample sequenced in a study of T cells expressing NK-cell markers. With the 5' RACE reads reprocessed, TCRdb shows one record per CDR3 protein and no DNA. The sample has 500,000 or so distinct CDR3 sequences. The sequenced sample was blood T cells: a sorted CD56 or NKG2C T cell subset, CD4+ or CD8+ T cells, or bulk PBMC T cells (not recorded which). The receptor source for this set is a young man in good health.

The chain joins TRBV7-9 to TRBJ2-1. This CDR3 is built from 16 residues. Per the germline V gene, CDR1 is SEHNR and CDR2 is FQNEAQ (reference sequence). This CDR3 is CASSSQALHSYNEQFF.

The V and J genes are TRBV9 and TRBJ2-4; TCRdb calls TRBD1, which cannot be checked without DNA. The CDR3 is 14 residues long. CDR1 SGDLS and CDR2 YYNGEE come from the germline V gene. The CDR3 sequence: CASGVGGPKNIQYF.

The J gene is TRBJ2-5, the V gene TRBV5-6; the TCRdb D gene call, TRBD1, has no DNA to confirm it. From germline, CDR1 is SGHDT and CDR2 YYEEEE. This CDR3 region has 16 residues. CDR3 loop: CASSLGDRASQETQYF.

J is TRBJ2-5 and V is TRBV27; TCRdb's assignment of TRBD1 cannot be checked, as there is no DNA. The CDR3 has 11 amino acids. Germline CDR1 MNHEY, CDR2 SMNVEV (reference sequence). CDR3 protein: CASSLGPVMYF.

The chain joins TRBV2 to TRBJ1-5; lacking DNA, the TRBD1 call made by TCRdb goes unchecked. CDR3 length: 14 amino acids. Germline CDR1 and CDR2: SNHLY and FYNNEI. The CDR3 loop is CASRAAGGLQPQHF.

This chain connects TRBV6-5 to TRBJ1-1. CDR1 is MNHEY and CDR2 is SVGAGI in the germline V gene. The CDR3 covers 15 residues. The CDR3 reads CASSYSVGPSTEAFF.

J is TRBJ2-5 and V is TRBV2; without DNA, the TCRdb call of TRBD2 cannot be checked. Looked up from germline, CDR1 is SNHLY and CDR2 is FYNNEI. The CDR3 spans 16 residues. The CDR3 loop reads CASREGLAEPQETQYF.

This chain connects TRBV7-7 to TRBJ2-5; the TRBD1 assignment by TCRdb is unverifiable without DNA. The CDR3 is made up of 18 amino acids. Germline V gene data show CDR1 as SSHAT and CDR2 as FNYEAQ (reference sequence). The CDR3 spells CASSLGSGGAVVQETQYF.

The chain recombines TRBV2 with TRBJ1-2; checking the TCRdb D call of TRBD1 is not possible without DNA. Germline V CDR1 and CDR2: SNHLY, FYNNEI. CDR3 length equals 13 residues. CDR3: CASSSNRDNGYTF.

CDR3 sequence reads: CSARESILERDIQYF. V and J are TRBV20-1 and TRBJ2-4. Germline values: CDR1 DFQATT, CDR2 SNEGSKA (reference sequence). CDR3 length equals 15 residues.

The rearrangement links TRBV11-2 to TRBJ2-3; the TRBD1 assignment by TCRdb is unverifiable without DNA. This CDR3 spans 15 amino acids. Germline CDR1 reads SGHAT; CDR2 reads FQNNGV. The CDR3 protein is CASSLYLNRDDTQYF.

V gene TRBV20-1 combines with J gene TRBJ2-1. Germline V gives CDR1 DFQATT, CDR2 SNEGSKA (reference sequence). There are 13 residues in the CDR3. CDR3 loop: CSARWLGTNEQFF.

This sequence joins TRBV29-1 and TRBJ2-7; with no DNA, the TCRdb D assignment of TRBD1 cannot be verified. The CDR3 totals 14 residues. Germline CDR1 SQVTM, CDR2 ANQGSEA. CDR3 sequence reads: CSVVLYRATYEQYF.

The chain carries TRBV15 and TRBJ2-1; TCRdb gives TRBD2 as the D gene, but with no DNA this cannot be confirmed. This CDR3 comprises 15 residues. Germline V gene data show CDR1 as LNHNV and CDR2 as YYDKDF (reference sequence). CDR3 loop: CATSRERRRSNEQFF.

The chain recombines TRBV6-1 with TRBJ1-2; with no DNA, the TCRdb D assignment of TRBD1 cannot be verified. CDR3 length equals 15 residues. Looked up from germline, CDR1 is MNHNS and CDR2 is SASEGT. CDR3 amino acids: CASNEPGQGYYGYTF.

The chain recombines TRBV20-1 with TRBJ2-4; TCRdb's D gene call, TRBD1, goes unchecked for lack of DNA. This CDR3 has 15 residues. Germline V gene data show CDR1 as DFQATT and CDR2 as SNEGSKA (reference sequence). This chain's CDR3 is CSARDVGQGRDIQYF.